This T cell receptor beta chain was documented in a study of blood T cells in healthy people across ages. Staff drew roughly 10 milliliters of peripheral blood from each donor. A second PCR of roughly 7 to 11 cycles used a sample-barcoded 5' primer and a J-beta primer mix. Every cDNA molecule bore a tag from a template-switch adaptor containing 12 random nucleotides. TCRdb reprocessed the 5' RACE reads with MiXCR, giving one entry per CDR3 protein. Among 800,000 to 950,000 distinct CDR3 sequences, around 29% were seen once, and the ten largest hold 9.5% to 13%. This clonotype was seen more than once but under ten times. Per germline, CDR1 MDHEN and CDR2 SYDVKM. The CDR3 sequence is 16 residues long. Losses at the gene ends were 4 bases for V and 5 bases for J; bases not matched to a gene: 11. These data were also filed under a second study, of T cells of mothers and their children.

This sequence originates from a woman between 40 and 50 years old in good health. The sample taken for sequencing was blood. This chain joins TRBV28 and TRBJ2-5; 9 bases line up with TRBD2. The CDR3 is CASSSGLARSRETQYF. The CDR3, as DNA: TGTGCCAGCAGTTCGGGACTAGCCCGCTCGCGGGAGACCCAGTACTTC.